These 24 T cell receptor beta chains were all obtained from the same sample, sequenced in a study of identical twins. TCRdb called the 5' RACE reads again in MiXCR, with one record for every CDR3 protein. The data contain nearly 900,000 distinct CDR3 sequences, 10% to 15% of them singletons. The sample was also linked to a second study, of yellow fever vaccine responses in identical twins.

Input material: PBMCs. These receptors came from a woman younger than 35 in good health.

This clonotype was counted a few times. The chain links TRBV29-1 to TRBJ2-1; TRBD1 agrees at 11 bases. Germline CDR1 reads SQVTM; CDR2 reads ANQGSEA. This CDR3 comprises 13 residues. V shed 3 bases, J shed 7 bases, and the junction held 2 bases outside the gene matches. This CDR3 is CSVEGTGGNEQFF. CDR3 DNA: TGCAGCGTTGAGGGGACAGGGGGGAATGAGCAGTTCTTC.

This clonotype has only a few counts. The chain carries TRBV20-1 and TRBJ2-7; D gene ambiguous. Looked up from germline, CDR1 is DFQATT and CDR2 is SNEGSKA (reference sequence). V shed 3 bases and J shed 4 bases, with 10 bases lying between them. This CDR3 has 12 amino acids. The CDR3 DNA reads TGCAGTGCTAGCCAGACAAATTACGAGCAGTACTTC. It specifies CSASQTNYEQYF.

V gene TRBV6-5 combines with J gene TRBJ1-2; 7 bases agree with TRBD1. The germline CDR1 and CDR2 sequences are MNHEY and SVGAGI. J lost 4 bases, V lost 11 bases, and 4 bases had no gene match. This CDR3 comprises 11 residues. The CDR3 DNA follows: TGTGCCGCCGGGACAGTCTATGGCTACACCTTC. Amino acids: CAAGTVYGYTF.

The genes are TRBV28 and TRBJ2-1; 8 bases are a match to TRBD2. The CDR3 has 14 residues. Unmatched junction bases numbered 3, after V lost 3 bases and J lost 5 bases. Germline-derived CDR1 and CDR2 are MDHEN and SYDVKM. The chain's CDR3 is CASSFRRGDNEQFF. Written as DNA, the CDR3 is TGTGCCAGCAGTTTTCGGCGGGGGGACAATGAGCAGTTCTTC.

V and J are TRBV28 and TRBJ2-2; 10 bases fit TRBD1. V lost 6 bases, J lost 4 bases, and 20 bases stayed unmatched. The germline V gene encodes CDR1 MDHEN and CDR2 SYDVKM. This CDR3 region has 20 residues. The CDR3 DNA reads TGTGCCAGCAGCGCCACGCCGAGGTTCTTTAGGACAGGGGGCACCGGGGAGCTGTTTTTT. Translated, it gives CASSATPRFFRTGGTGELFF.

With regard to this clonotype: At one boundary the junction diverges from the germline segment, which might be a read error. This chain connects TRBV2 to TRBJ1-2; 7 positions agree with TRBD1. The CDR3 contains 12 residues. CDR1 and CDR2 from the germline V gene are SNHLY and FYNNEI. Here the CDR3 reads CATRQGGYGHTF. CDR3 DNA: TGTGCCACAAGACAGGGCGGCTATGGCCACACCTTC.

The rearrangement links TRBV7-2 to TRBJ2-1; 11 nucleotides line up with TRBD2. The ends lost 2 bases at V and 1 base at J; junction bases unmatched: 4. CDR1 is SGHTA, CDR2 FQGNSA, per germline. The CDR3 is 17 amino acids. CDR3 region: CASSLRLAGNSYNEQFF. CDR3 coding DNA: TGTGCCAGCAGCTTACGACTAGCGGGGAATTCCTACAATGAGCAGTTCTTC.

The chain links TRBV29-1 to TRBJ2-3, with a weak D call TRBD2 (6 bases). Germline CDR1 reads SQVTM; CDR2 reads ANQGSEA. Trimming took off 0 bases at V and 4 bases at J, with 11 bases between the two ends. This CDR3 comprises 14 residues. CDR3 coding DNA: TGCAGCGTTGAAGAGGGCGGGGCCGCAGATACGCAGTATTTT. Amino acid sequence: CSVEEGGAADTQYF.

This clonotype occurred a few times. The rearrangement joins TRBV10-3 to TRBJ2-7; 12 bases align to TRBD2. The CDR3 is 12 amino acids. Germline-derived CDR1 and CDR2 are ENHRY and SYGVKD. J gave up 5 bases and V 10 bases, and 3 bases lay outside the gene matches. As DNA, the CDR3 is TGTGCCACCAGACTAGCGGGAGACGAGCAGTACTTC. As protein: CATRLAGDEQYF.

CDR3 residues: CASSRGDEETQYF. CDR3 DNA: TGTGCCAGCAGCCGAGGGGACGAAGAGACCCAGTACTTC. The V and J genes are TRBV3-1 and TRBJ2-5; D assignment may be TRBD1 or TRBD2 (5 bases each). The CDR3 consists of 13 residues. Trimming took off 4 bases at V and 3 bases at J, with 9 bases between the two ends. From germline, CDR1 is LGHDT and CDR2 YNNKEL (reference sequence).

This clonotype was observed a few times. DNA of the CDR3: TGTGCCAGCAGCTTGGATAGGCAGGGGGCACTCTACGAGCAGTACTTC. This codes for CASSLDRQGALYEQYF. This chain links TRBV5-4 with TRBJ2-7, with TRBD1 matching over 8 bases. CDR1 and CDR2 from the germline V gene are SGHNT and YYREEE (reference sequence). This CDR3 comprises 16 residues. V was pared by 0 bases and J by 3 bases, with 8 bases of the junction left unmatched.

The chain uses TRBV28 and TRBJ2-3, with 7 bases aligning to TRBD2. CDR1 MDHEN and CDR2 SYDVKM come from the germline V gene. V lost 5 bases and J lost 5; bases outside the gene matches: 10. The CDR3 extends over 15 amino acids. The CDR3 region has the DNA TGTGCCAGCAGTCCCCCAGGACTAGTTCTAGATACGCAGTATTTT. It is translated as CASSPPGLVLDTQYF.

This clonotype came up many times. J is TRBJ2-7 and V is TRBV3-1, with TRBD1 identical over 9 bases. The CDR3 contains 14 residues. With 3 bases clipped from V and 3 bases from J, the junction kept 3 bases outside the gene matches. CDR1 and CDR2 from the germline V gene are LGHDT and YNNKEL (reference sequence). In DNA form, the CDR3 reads TGTGCCAGCAGCCATGGGACAGGGAACTACGAGCAGTACTTC. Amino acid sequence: CASSHGTGNYEQYF.

Here the CDR3 reads CAISESKASYEQYV. The DNA for the CDR3 is TGTGCCATCAGTGAGTCGAAAGCTTCCTACGAGCAGTACGTC. The rearrangement uses TRBV10-3 and TRBJ2-7; D gene unclear. V was pared by 0 bases and J by 1 base, with 7 bases between. CDR3 length: 14 residues. Germline loops: CDR1 ENHRY, CDR2 SYGVKD.

The CDR3 DNA sequence: TGTGCCAGCAGCCTATTACCCCGACAGGGCAGCAGCACAGATACGCAGTATTTT. This gives the protein CASSLLPRQGSSTDTQYF. V and J are TRBV7-7 and TRBJ2-3; TRBD1 agrees at 7 bases. Germline CDR1 reads SSHAT; CDR2 reads FNYEAQ (reference sequence). J lost 0 bases, V lost 5 bases, and 14 bases had no gene match. This CDR3 spans 18 amino acids.

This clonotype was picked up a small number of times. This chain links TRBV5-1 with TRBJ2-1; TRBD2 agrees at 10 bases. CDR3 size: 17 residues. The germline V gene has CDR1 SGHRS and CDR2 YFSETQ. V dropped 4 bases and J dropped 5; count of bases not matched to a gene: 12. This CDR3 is CASSRGSGRGVHNEQFF. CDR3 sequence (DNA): TGCGCCAGCAGCCGAGGCAGCGGGAGGGGAGTCCACAATGAGCAGTTCTTC.

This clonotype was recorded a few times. The CDR3 loop reads CSARRTANTGELFF. CDR3 nucleotides: TGCAGTGCTAGGAGGACAGCGAACACCGGGGAGCTGTTTTTT. The gene calls are TRBV20-1 and TRBJ2-2; possible D gene TRBD1, 6 bases. This CDR3 region has 14 residues. Germline V gene sequence: CDR1 DFQATT, CDR2 SNEGSKA (reference sequence). V gave up 3 bases and J gave up 0 bases, with 8 bases separating them.

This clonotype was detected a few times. CDR3 loop: CASSFGLAGTFSTDTQYF. As DNA, the CDR3 is TGCGCCAGCAGCTTCGGACTAGCGGGGACTTTTAGCACAGATACGCAGTATTTT. The chain has TRBV5-1 and TRBJ2-3; 12 bases agree with TRBD2. The ends lost 2 bases at V and 0 bases at J; junction bases unmatched: 7. The CDR3 is made up of 18 amino acids. Per germline, CDR1 SGHRS and CDR2 YFSETQ.

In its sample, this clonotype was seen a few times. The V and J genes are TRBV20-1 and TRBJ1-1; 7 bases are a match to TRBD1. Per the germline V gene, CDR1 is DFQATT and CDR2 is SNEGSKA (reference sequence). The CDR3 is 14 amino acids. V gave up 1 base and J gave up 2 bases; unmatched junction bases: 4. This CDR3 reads CSARAWDSNTEAFF. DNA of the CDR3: TGCAGTGCTAGAGCCTGGGACAGCAACACTGAAGCTTTCTTT.

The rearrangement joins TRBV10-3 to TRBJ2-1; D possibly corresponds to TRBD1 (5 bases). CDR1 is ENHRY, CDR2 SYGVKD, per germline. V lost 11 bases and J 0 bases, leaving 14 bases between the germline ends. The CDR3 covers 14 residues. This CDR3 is CALRGADSYNEQFF. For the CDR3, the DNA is TGTGCCCTAAGGGGCGCGGACTCCTACAATGAGCAGTTCTTC.

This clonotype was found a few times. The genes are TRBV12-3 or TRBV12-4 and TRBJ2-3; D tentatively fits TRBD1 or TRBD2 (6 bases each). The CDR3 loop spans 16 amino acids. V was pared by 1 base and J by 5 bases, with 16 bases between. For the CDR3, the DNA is TGTGCCAGCAGTTTAGAGGGGGGCACAGGGAGAGATACGCAGTATTTT. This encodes CASSLEGGTGRDTQYF.

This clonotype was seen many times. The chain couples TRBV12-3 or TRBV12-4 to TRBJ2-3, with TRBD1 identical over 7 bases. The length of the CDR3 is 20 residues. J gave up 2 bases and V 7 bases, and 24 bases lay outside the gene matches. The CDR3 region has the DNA TGTGCCAGCATCCCCTGGGTAGGGGGCCGCCCTGGGGTCGACACAGATACGCAGTATTTT. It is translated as CASIPWVGGRPGVDTDTQYF.

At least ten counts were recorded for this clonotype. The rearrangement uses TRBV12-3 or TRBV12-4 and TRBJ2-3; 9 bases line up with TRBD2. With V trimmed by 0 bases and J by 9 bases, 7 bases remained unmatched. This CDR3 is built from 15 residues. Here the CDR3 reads CASSLASGGHETQYF. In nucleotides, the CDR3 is TGTGCCAGCAGTTTAGCGAGCGGGGGGCACGAAACGCAGTATTTT.

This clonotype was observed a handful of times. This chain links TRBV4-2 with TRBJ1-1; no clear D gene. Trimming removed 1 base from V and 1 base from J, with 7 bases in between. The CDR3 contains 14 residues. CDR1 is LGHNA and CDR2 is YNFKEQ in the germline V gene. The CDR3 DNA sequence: TGTGCCAGCAGCCAAGTACTGGAGAACACTGAAGCTTTCTTT. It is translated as CASSQVLENTEAFF.